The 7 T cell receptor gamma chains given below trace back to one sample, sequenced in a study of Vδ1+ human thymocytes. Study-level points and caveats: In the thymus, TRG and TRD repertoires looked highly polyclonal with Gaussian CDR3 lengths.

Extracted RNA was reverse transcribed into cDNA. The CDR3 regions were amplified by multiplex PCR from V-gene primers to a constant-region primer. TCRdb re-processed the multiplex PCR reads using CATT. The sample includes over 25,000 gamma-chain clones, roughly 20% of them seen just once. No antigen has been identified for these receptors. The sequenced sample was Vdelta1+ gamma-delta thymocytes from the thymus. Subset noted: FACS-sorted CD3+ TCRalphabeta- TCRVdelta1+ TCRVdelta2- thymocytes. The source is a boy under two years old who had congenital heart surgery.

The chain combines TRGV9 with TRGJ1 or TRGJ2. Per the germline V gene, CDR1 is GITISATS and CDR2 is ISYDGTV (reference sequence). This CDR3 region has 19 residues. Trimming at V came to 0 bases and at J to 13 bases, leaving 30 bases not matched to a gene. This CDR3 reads CALWEVSSPPILANVAKLF. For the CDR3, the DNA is TGTGCCTTGTGGGAGGTGTCCTCGCCCCCAATCCTCGCCAATGTCGCCAAACTCTTT.

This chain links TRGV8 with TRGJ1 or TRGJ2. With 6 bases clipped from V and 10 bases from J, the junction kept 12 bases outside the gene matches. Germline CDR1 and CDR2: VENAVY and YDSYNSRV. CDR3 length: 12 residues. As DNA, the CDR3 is TGTGCCACCTGGTCGAGGTGTGGGAAGAAACTCTTT. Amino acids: CATWSRCGKKLF.

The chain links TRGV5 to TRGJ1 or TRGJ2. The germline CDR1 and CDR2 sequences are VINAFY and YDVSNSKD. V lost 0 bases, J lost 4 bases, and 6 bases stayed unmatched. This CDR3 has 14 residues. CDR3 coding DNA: TGTGCCACCTGGGACAGGCGTAAGTATTATAAGAAACTCTTT. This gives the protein CATWDRRKYYKKLF.

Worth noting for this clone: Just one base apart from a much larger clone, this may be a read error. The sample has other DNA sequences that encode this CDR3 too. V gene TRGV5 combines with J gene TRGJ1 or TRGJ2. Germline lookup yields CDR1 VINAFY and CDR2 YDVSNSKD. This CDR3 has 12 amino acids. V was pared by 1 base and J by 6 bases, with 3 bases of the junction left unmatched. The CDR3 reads CATWDRGYKKLF. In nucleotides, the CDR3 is TGTGCCACCTGGGACAGAGGTTATAAGAAACTCTTT.

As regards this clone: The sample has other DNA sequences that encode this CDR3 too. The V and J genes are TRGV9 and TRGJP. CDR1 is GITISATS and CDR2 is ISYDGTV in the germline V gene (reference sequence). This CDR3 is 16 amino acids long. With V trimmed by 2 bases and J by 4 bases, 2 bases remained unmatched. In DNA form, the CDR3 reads TGTGCCTTGTGGGAGGCACAAGAGTTGGGCAAAAAAATCAAGGTATTT. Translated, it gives CALWEAQELGKKIKVF.

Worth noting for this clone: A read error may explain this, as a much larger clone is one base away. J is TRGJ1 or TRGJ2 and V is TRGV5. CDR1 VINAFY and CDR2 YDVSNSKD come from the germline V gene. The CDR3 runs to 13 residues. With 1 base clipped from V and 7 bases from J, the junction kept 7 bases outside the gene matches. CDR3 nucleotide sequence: TGTGCCACCTGGGACAGCCCGGGGTATAAGAAACTCTTT. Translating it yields CATWDSPGYKKLF.

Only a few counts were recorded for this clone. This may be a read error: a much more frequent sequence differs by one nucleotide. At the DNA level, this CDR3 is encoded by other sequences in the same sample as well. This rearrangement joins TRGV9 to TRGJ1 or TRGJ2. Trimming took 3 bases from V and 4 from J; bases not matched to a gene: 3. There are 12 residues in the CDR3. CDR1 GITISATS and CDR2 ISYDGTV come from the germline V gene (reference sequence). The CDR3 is CALWESYYKKLF. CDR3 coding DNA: TGTGCCTTGTGGGAGAGCTATTATAAGAAACTCTTT.